What follows is one TCR beta chain and its context. The data originate from a study of blood T cells in healthy people across ages. Using a J-beta primer mix together with a sample-barcoded 5' primer, a second PCR was run for roughly 6 to 11 cycles. MiXCR was run by TCRdb on the 5' RACE reads, yielding one entry per CDR3 protein. The repertoire holds 780,000 or so distinct CDR3 sequences, with roughly three fifths as singletons. In germline, CDR1 is SGHVS, CDR2 FQNEAQ. CDR3 length: 15 amino acids. Trimming took 0 bases from V and 2 from J, leaving 11 bases between them. The clonotype was recovered from a man aged 40-55 years in good health. Input material: blood. The rearrangement links TRBV7-8 to TRBJ2-7; TRBD1 is a possible D gene (5 bases). The CDR3 loop is CASSLALDRTYEQYF. In DNA form, the CDR3 reads TGTGCCAGCAGCTTAGCGCTTGACAGAACCTACGAGCAGTACTTC.